A single sample gave rise to the 11 T cell receptor beta chains below, sequenced in a study of molecular identifiers for immune sequencing clone quantification. From the PCR reads, TCRdb called clonotypes with MiXCR, one entry per CDR3 protein. The table shows approximately 500,000 distinct CDR3 sequences, with around 21% occurring only once. The sample taken for sequencing was naive CD8+ T cells from blood, with Jurkat cell RNA spiked in. The subset is: FACS-sorted CD8+CD4-CCR7+CD45RA+ naive T cells. The receptor source for this set is a human donor in good health. Some libraries in this study had Jurkat cell RNA spiked in.

To note about this clonotype: This may stem from a read error, because a much larger clone lies one nucleotide away. The chain has TRBV6-2 or TRBV6-3 and TRBJ1-1; perhaps TRBD1 as D (6 bases). Per the germline V gene, CDR1 is MNHEY and CDR2 is SVGEGT. The CDR3 is 16 amino acids. The CDR3: CASSWDLGQPNTKAFF. CDR3 nucleotides: TGTGCCAGCAGTTGGGACCTTGGACAGCCGAACACTAAAGCTTTCTTT.

This clonotype was counted ten times or more. The rearrangement uses TRBV7-3 and TRBJ2-7, with 9 bases lining up with TRBD2. This CDR3 has 14 residues. J lost 5 bases, V lost 3 bases, and 5 bases had no gene match. Germline CDR1 reads SGHTA; CDR2 reads FQGTGA. CDR3 in amino acids: CASSFSGSGDEQYF. The CDR3 region has the DNA TGTGCCAGCAGCTTTAGCGGGAGTGGGGACGAGCAGTACTTC.

The rearrangement uses TRBV3-1 and TRBJ2-5; TRBD2 aligns across 8 bases. Germline-derived CDR1 and CDR2 are LGHDT and YNNKEL (reference sequence). V shed 0 bases, J shed 0 bases, and the junction held 6 bases outside the gene matches. The CDR3 totals 17 residues. This chain's CDR3 is CASSQDRPAGDQETQYF. The CDR3 DNA sequence: TGTGCCAGCAGCCAAGACAGGCCAGCGGGGGACCAAGAGACCCAGTACTTC.

The chain combines TRBV20-1 with TRBJ2-7; 11 nucleotides agree with TRBD2. CDR1 DFQATT and CDR2 SNEGSKA come from the germline V gene (reference sequence). The CDR3 extends over 16 amino acids. V shed 3 bases, J shed 2 bases, and the junction held 9 bases outside the gene matches. CDR3 region: CSASSIDSGGAYEQYF. DNA for the CDR3: TGCAGTGCTAGCTCAATAGATAGCGGGGGGGCCTACGAGCAGTACTTC.

The chain employs TRBV12-3 or TRBV12-4 and TRBJ1-4; D uncertain. The CDR3 runs 15 residues. V lost 6 bases to trimming and J lost 2 bases, with 13 bases between them. This chain's CDR3 is CASRPPAGTNEKLFF. The CDR3 DNA is TGTGCCAGCAGACCCCCGGCCGGGACTAATGAAAAACTGTTTTTT.

Only a few counts were recorded for this clonotype. A single base separates this from a much larger clone, so it may be a read error. V is TRBV5-3 and J is TRBJ2-1; no firm D call. TRBV5-3 is treated as an ORF (open reading frame) with a function not yet certain. There are 11 residues in the CDR3. For the CDR3, the DNA is TGTGCCAGCAGCTTTCTGAATGAGCAGTTCTTC. Translating it yields CASSFLNEQFF.

This clonotype was picked up a small number of times. The CDR3 DNA reads as TGTGCCAGCAGTTTCGAATACAGACTCCCAGATACGCAGTATTTT. Protein sequence: CASSFEYRLPDTQYF. The chain has TRBV28 and TRBJ2-3; D gene uncertain. The germline V and J ends were trimmed by 3 bases and 4 bases, with 14 bases remaining between them. In germline, CDR1 is MDHEN, CDR2 SYDVKM. The CDR3 is 15 amino acids.

This clonotype was picked up a small number of times. The chain has TRBV27 and TRBJ1-1, with D possibly matching TRBD1 (6 bases). The CDR3 spans 15 residues. Trimming removed 0 bases from V and 4 bases from J, with 12 bases in between. Germline CDR1 MNHEY, CDR2 SMNVEV (reference sequence). CDR3 bases: TGTGCCAGCAGTTTATCTCCGACAGGAGGCACTGAAGCTTTCTTT. Translated: CASSLSPTGGTEAFF.

A note on this clonotype: A read error is possible here, since a much larger clone lies one base away. The V call is TRBV29-1, the J call TRBJ1-1, with TRBD1 as a possible D gene (5 bases). V lost 8 bases, J lost 0 bases, and 22 bases lay in between. This CDR3 region has 16 residues. Germline assignment: CDR1 SQVTM and CDR2 ANQGSEA. The DNA of the CDR3 is TGCAGCCCGCTGGGGGTAAGAAGGCCGCTGAACACTGAAGCTTTCTTT. It encodes CSPLGVRRPLNTEAFF.

This clonotype was counted ten times or more. The chain carries TRBV15 and TRBJ1-5, with unresolved D. Trimming shortened V by 0 bases and J by 4 bases, and 10 bases separated the two germline ends. This CDR3 comprises 15 residues. Germline V gene sequence: CDR1 LNHNV, CDR2 YYDKDF (reference sequence). The DNA for the CDR3 is TGTGCCACCAGCAGAGATCGCGGGAAAAATCAGCCCCAGCATTTT. This translates into CATSRDRGKNQPQHF. The whole variable domain, remainder taken from reference TRBV15 and TRBJ1-5, is DAMVIQNPRYQVTQFGKPVTLSCSQTLNHNVMYWYQQKSSQAPKLLFHYYDKDFNNEADTPDNFQSRRPNTSFCFLDIRSPGLGDTAMYLCATSRDRGKNQPQHFGDGTRLSIL.

The sample holds a few counts of this clonotype. This may come from a read error, since a much larger clone is one base off. This rearrangement joins TRBV28 to TRBJ1-6; D is possibly TRBD1 (6 bases). This CDR3 comprises 14 residues. Trimming removed 3 bases from V and 4 bases from J, with 7 bases in between. Germline V lookup: CDR1 MDHEN, CDR2 SYDVKM. The CDR3 is CASSFQGYNSPLHF. The CDR3 region has the DNA TGTGCCAGCAGTTTCCAGGGGTATAATTCACCCCTCCACTTT. The entire variable domain, with the rest obtained from reference TRBV28 and TRBJ1-6, is as follows: DVKVTQSSRYLVKRTGEKVFLECVQDMDHENMFWYRQDPGLGLRLIYFSYDVKMKEKGDIPEGYSVSREKKERFSLILESASTNQTSMYLCASSFQGYNSPLHFGNGTRLTVT.